This TCR beta chain is drawn from a study of early T cells in non-severe SARS-CoV-2 infection. This clonotype has only a few counts. Unique molecular identifiers (one per individual cDNA molecule) were attached. TCRdb reprocessed the 5' RACE reads via MiXCR and lists one record per CDR3 protein. This table holds over 45,000 distinct CDR3 sequences, roughly 16% found once. The clonotype originates from an adult who was a healthcare worker with PCR-confirmed SARS-CoV-2 infection or an uninfected control (not recorded which). The material was whole blood, obtained at baseline.

The chain's CDR3 is CASSSAGTADTQYF. As DNA, the CDR3 is TGTGCCAGCAGTTCCGCGGGGACGGCAGATACGCAGTATTTT. The V gene is TRBV12-3 or TRBV12-4, the J gene TRBJ2-3, with a possible D match to TRBD2 (6 bases). The CDR3 consists of 14 residues. V shed 4 bases and J shed 4 bases, with 12 bases lying between them.